This T cell receptor beta chain appears in the sequencing data of a study of cytomegalovirus exposure and HLA in healthy donors. General study findings and limits: After further analysis at a later stage, roughly 15,000 TCR beta sequences were associated with HLA alleles at 0.05 false discovery rate. TCR beta chains associated with HLA were, in a later analysis, more clonally expanded than equally common others.

On this clone: Its antigen remains unknown.

Everyone who donated was a healthy bone marrow donor. Use of 60 Vbeta and 13 Jbeta primers characterized the PCR. Produced via immunoSEQ multiplex PCR; TCRdb's table is partial and in-frame only. Of around 240,000 clones detected, around 76% appear once; the ten largest clones hold roughly 5%. Germline CDR1 PRHDT, CDR2 FYEKMQ (reference sequence). The CDR3 has 14 amino acids. This chain links TRBV13 with TRBJ2-5, with D possibly being TRBD2 (5 bases). The DNA end is more similar to TRBJ2-7, so the J call may be wrong. The source is a middle-aged woman in good health and CMV-seropositive. Sequencing input: PBMCs. CDR3 sequence reads: CASSFLGETGEQYF. The CDR3 bases are TGTGCCAGCAGCTTTCTCGGGGAGACGGGCGAGCAGTACTTC.